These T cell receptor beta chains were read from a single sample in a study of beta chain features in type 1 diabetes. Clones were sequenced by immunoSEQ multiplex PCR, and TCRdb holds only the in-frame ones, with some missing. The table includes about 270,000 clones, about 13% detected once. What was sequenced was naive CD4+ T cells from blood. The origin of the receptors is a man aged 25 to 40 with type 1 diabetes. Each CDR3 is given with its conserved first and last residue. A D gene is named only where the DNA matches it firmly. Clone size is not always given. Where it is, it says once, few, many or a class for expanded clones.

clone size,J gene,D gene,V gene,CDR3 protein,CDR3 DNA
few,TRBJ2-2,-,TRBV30,CASQGFRELFF,TGTGCCTCACAGGGTTTCCGGGAGCTGTTTTTT
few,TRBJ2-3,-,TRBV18,CASSLYTDTQYF,TGTGCCAGCTCACTATACACAGATACGCAGTATTTT
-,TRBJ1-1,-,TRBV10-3,CAIAPENPGTEAFF,TGTGCCATCGCACCAGAGAACCCCGGGACTGAAGCTTTCTTT
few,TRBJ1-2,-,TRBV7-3,CASSPGVRGYGYTF,TGTGCCAGCAGCCCAGGGGTCAGAGGCTATGGCTACACCTTC
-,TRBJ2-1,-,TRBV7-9,CASSPARGFSGEQFF,TGTGCCAGCAGCCCTGCTAGAGGGTTTTCGGGTGAGCAGTTCTTC
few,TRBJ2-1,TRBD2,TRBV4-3,CASSRAGLSYNEQFF,TGCGCCAGCAGCCGAGCGGGACTATCCTACAATGAGCAGTTCTTC
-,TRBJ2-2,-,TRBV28,CASSLGQLSTGELFF,TGTGCCAGCAGTTTAGGGCAGCTATCCACCGGGGAGCTGTTTTTT
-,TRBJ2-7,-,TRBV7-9,CASSLGGQSYEQYF,TGTGCCAGCAGCTTAGGAGGGCAGTCCTACGAGCAGTACTTC
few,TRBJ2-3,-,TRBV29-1,CSVEGTTSTDTQYF,TGCAGCGTTGAAGGGACTACCAGCACAGATACGCAGTATTTT
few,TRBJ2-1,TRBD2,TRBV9,CASSGVAGEDEQFF,TGTGCCAGCAGCGGCGTAGCGGGAGAAGATGAGCAGTTCTTC
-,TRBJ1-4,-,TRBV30,CAWRRQTGTEKLFF,TGTGCCTGGAGGCGTCAAACGGGAACTGAAAAACTGTTTTTT
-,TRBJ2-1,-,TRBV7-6,CASSSYQLGIEQFF,TGTGCCAGCAGCTCATACCAACTGGGCATTGAGCAGTTCTTC
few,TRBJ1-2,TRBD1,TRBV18,CASSPMTGSIGYTF,TGTGCCAGCTCACCGATGACAGGGTCTATCGGCTACACCTTC
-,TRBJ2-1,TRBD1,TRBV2,CASRGTGGNEQFF,TGTGCCAGCAGGGGGACAGGGGGCAATGAGCAGTTCTTC
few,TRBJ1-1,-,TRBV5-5,CASSLSQGNTEAFF,TGTGCCAGCAGCTTGTCACAGGGGAACACTGAAGCTTTCTTT
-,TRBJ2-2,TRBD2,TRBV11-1,CASSRAGLAGANTGELFF,TGTGCCAGCAGCCGAGCGGGACTAGCGGGAGCAAACACCGGGGAGCTGTTTTTT
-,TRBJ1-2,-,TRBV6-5,CASSYSGGASYGYTF,TGTGCCAGCAGTTACTCGGGCGGGGCGAGCTATGGCTACACCTTC
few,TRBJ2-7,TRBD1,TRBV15,CATSRDLSVAGGKQYF,TGTGCCACCAGCAGAGATTTATCGGTAGCAGGGGGCAAGCAGTACTTC
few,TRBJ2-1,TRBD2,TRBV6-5,CASAAGREQFF,TGTGCCAGCGCAGCGGGACGCGAGCAGTTCTTC
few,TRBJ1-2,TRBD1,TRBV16,CASSQSDRGLYGYTF,TGTGCCAGCAGCCAATCGGACAGGGGGCTTTATGGCTACACCTTC